This passage covers 7 T cell receptor beta chains from one sample sequenced in a study of T cells expressing NK-cell markers (dated by TCRdb to 2018 to 2020). Library construction relied on 5' RACE. This sample was sequenced with an Illumina HiSeq 2000. The reads, reprocessed by TCRdb, yield one row per CDR3 protein sequence and no DNA. This sample's table lists roughly 160,000 distinct CDR3 sequences. The leading ten clones occupy 20% to 25% of the sample. Input material: blood T cells: a sorted CD56 or NKG2C T cell subset, CD4+ or CD8+ T cells, or bulk PBMC T cells (not recorded which). These TCRs come from a man aged 18 to 69 in good health.

The chain joins TRBV29-1 to TRBJ2-7; the TRBD2 assignment by TCRdb is unverifiable without DNA. Germline V gene sequence: CDR1 SQVTM, CDR2 ANQGSEA. This CDR3 has 13 residues. The CDR3 spells CSVDSGGGYEQYF.

The V and J genes are TRBV27 and TRBJ1-6. The CDR3 covers 12 residues. Germline V gives CDR1 MNHEY, CDR2 SMNVEV (reference sequence). CDR3 in amino acids: CASSSGGAPLHF.

This sequence joins TRBV28 and TRBJ2-1; TCRdb names TRBD1, which stays unverified in the absence of DNA. CDR3 length: 14 residues. The V gene's germline CDR1 is MDHEN and CDR2 SYDVKM. CDR3 region: CASSLSSRENEQFF.

The chain combines TRBV6-2 or TRBV6-3 with TRBJ2-1; as DNA is missing, the TRBD1 call by TCRdb cannot be tested. The CDR3 extends over 16 amino acids. Looked up from germline, CDR1 is MNHEY and CDR2 is SVGEGT. The chain's CDR3 is CASSSGTGDLGGEQFF.

The chain has TRBV18 and TRBJ2-1; absent DNA, TCRdb's TRBD2 call cannot be checked. The CDR3 covers 15 residues. CDR1 and CDR2 from the germline V gene are KGHSH and LQKENI. The CDR3 sequence is CASSPRGLAGNEQFF.

The chain has TRBV5-6 and TRBJ1-5. This CDR3 is 14 amino acids long. Germline CDR1 reads SGHDT; CDR2 reads YYEEEE. CDR3 sequence reads: CASRAGGGNQPQHF.

The CDR3 region is CSARRQATYEQYF. This chain joins TRBV20-1 and TRBJ2-7. Germline assignment: CDR1 DFQATT and CDR2 SNEGSKA (reference sequence). This CDR3 contains 13 residues.